The text below deals with one T cell receptor (beta chain). In the original workflow: Counts of nucleated cells, estimated from reference gene primer amplification, were obtained. Method: immunoSEQ multiplex PCR; TCRdb's copy keeps in-frame clones and lacks some. That table furnishes V, J and clone size, whereas the DNA furnished D and trimming. This table has approximately 58,000 clones, 90% to 95% appearing once. The data derive from a study of blood T cell repertoires in COVID-19. Study in general: T cells, B-cell-depleted T cells, or PBMCs supplied cDNA or gDNA.

V shed 6 bases and J 0 bases; nucleotides not matched to a gene: 5. Germline CDR1 reads SGHNT; CDR2 reads YENEEA. The CDR3 runs 15 residues. This rearrangement joins TRBV11-3 to TRBJ1-5; 7 positions agree with TRBD1. This clonotype was obtained from a human donor in a cohort sampled during active COVID-19. Sequenced sample: peripheral blood. CDR3 amino acids: CASRNGTDSNQPQHF. DNA of the CDR3: TGTGCCAGCAGAAACGGGACAGATAGCAATCAGCCCCAGCATTTT.